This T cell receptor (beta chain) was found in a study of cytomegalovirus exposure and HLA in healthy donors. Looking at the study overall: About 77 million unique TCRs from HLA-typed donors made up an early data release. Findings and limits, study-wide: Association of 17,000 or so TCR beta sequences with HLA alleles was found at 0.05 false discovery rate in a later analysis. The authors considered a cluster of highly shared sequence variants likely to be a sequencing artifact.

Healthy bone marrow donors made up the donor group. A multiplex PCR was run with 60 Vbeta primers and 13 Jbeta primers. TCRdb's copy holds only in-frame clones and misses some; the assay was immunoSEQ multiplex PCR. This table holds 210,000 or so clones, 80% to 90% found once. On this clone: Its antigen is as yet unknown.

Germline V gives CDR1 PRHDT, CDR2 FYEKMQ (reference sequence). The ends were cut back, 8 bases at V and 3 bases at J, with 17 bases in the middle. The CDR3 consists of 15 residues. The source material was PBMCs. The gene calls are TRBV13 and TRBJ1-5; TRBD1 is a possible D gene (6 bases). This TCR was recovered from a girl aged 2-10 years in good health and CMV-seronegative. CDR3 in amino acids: CASESRGTLNQPQHF. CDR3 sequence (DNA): TGTGCCAGCGAATCTAGGGGGACCCTCAATCAGCCCCAGCATTTT. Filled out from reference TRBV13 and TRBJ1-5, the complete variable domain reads AAGVIQSPRHLIKEKRETATLKCYPIPRHDTVYWYQQGPGQDPQFLISFYEKMQSDKGSIPDRFSAQQFSDYHSELNMSSLELGDSALYFCASESRGTLNQPQHFGDGTRLSIL.